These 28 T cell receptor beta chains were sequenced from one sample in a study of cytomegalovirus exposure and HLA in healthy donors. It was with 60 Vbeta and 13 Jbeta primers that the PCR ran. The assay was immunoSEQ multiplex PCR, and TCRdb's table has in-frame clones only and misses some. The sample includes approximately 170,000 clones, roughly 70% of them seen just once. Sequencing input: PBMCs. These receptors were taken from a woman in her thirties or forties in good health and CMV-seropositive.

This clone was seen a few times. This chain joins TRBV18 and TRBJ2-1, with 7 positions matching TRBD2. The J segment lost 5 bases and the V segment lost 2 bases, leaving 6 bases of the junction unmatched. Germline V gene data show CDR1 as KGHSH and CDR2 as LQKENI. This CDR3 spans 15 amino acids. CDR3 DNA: TGTGCCAGCTCACCAAACACGGGGGGAAACAATGAGCAGTTCTTC. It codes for CASSPNTGGNNEQFF. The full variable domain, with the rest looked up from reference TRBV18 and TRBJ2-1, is NAGVMQNPRHLVRRRGQEARLRCSPMKGHSHVYWYRQLPEEGLKFMVYLQKENIIDESGMPKERFSAEFPKEGPSILRIQQVVRGDSAAYFCASSPNTGGNNEQFFGPGTRLTVL.

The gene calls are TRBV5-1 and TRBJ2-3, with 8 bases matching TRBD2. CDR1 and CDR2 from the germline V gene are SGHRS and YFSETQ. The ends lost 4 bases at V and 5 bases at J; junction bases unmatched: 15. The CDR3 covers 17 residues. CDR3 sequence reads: CASSRAPREGLGDTQYF. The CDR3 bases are TGCGCCAGCAGCCGGGCCCCCCGGGAGGGCCTCGGAGATACGCAGTATTTT. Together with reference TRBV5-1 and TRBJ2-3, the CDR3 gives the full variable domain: KAGVTQTPRYLIKTRGQQVTLSCSPISGHRSVSWYQQTPGQGLQFLFEYFSETQRNKGNFPGRFSGRQFSNSRSEMNVSTLELGDSALYLCASSRAPREGLGDTQYFGPGTRLTVL.

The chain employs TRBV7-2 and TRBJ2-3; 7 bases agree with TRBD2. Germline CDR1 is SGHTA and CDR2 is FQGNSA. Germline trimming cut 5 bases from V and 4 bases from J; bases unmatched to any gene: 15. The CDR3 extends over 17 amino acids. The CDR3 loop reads CASSQRVGSGRADTQYF. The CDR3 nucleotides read TGTGCCAGCAGCCAAAGGGTGGGATCAGGGAGGGCAGATACGCAGTATTTT. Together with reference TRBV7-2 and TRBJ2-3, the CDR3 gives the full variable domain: GAGVSQSPSNKVTEKGKDVELRCDPISGHTALYWYRQSLGQGLEFLIYFQGNSAPDKSGLPSDRFSAERTGGSVSTLTIQRTQQEDSAVYLCASSQRVGSGRADTQYFGPGTRLTVL.

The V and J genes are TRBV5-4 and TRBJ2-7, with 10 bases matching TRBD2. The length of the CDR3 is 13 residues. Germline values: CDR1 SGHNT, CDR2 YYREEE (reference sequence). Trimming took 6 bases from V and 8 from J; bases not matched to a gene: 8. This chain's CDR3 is CASTQASGSQQYF. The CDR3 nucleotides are TGTGCCAGCACCCAAGCTAGCGGGAGTCAGCAGTACTTC.

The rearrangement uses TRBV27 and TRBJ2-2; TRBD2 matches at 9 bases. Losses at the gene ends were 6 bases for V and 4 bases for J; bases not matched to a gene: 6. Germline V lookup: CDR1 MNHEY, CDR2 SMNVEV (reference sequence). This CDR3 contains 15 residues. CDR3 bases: TGTGCCAGCAGGGCGGGGGGGCCGGGCACCGGGGAGCTGTTTTTT. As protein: CASRAGGPGTGELFF.

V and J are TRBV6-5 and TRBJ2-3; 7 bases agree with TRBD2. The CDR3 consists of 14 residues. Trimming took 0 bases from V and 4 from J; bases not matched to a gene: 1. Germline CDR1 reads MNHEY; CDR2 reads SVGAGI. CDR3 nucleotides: TGTGCCAGCAGTTACTCGACTAGCCCAGATACGCAGTATTTT. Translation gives CASSYSTSPDTQYF.

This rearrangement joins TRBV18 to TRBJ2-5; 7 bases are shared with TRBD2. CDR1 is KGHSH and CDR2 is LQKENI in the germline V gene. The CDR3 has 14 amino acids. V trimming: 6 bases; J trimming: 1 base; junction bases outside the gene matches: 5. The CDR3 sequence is CASSASGGQETQYF. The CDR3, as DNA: TGTGCCAGCTCGGCCTCGGGGGGCCAAGAGACCCAGTACTTC.

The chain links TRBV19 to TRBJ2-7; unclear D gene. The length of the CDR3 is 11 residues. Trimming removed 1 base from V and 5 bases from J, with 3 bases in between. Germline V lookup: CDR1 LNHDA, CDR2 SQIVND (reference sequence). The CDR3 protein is CASSIADEQYF. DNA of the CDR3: TGTGCCAGTAGTATAGCAGACGAGCAGTACTTC.

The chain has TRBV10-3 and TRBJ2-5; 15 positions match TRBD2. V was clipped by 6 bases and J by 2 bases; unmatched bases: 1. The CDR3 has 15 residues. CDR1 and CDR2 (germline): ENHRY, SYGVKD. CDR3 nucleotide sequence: TGTGCCATCAGGGGGACTAGCGGGGGGCAAGAGACCCAGTACTTC. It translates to CAIRGTSGGQETQYF.

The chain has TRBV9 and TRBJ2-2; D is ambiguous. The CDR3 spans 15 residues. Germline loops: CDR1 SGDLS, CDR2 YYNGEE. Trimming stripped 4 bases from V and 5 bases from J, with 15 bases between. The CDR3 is CASSPRLSRTGELFF. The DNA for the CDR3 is TGTGCCAGCAGCCCCCGCCTTAGCCGAACCGGGGAGCTGTTTTTT. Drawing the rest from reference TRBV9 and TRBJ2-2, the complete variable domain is DSGVTQTPKHLITATGQRVTLRCSPRSGDLSVYWYQQSLDQGLQFLIQYYNGEERAKGNILERFSAQQFPDLHSELNLSSLELGDSALYFCASSPRLSRTGELFFGEGSRLTVL.

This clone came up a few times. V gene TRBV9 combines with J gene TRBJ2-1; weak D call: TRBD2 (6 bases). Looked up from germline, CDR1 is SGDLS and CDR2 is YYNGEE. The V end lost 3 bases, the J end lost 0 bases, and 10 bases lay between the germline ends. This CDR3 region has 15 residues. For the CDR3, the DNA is TGTGCCAGCAGCGGGGATAGCGGCTCCTACAATGAGCAGTTCTTC. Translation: CASSGDSGSYNEQFF.

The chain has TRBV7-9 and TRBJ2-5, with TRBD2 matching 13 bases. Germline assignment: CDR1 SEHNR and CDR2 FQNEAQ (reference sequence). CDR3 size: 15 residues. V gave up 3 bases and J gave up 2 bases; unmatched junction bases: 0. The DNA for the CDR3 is TGTGCCAGCAGCTTGGGACTAGCGGGGCAAGAGACCCAGTACTTC. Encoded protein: CASSLGLAGQETQYF.

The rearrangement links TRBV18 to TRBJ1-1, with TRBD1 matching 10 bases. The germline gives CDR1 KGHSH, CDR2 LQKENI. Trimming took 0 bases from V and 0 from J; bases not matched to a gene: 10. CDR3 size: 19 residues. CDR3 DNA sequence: TGTGCCAGCTCACCACCGGGGCAGACAGGGGGCCTCATGAACACTGAAGCTTTCTTT. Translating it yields CASSPPGQTGGLMNTEAFF.

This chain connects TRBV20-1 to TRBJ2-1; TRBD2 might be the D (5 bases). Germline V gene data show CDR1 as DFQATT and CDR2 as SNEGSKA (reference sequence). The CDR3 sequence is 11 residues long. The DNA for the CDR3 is TGCGGGCTGCGCGAGGGCAATGAGCAGTTCTTC. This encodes CGLREGNEQFF.

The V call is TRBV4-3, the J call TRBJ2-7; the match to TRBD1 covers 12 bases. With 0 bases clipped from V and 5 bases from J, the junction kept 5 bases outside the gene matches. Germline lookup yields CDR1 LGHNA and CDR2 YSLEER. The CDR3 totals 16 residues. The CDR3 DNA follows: TGCGCCAGCAGCCAAGAGTTGGGACAGGGGGCAGACGAGCAGTACTTC. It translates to CASSQELGQGADEQYF.

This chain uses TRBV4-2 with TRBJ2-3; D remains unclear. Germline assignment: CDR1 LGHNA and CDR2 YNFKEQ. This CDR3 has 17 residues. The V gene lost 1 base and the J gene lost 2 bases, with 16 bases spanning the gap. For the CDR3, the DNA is TGTGCCAGCAGCCAAGGCCCCCTAGTAGTAGCCACAGATACGCAGTATTTT. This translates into CASSQGPLVVATDTQYF.

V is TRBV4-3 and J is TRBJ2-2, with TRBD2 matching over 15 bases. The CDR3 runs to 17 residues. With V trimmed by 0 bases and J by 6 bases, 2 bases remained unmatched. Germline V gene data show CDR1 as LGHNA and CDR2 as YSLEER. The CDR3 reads CASSQDGLAGGPGELFF. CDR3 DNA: TGCGCCAGCAGCCAAGATGGACTAGCGGGGGGGCCCGGGGAGCTGTTTTTT.

CDR3 nucleotide sequence: TGTGCCACCACGGACAGGGCAGCCGGGGCCAACGTCCTGACTTTC. Translating gives CATTDRAAGANVLTF. The chain recombines TRBV19 with TRBJ2-6; 8 positions match TRBD1. The CDR3 is made up of 15 amino acids. V was clipped by 10 bases and J by 4 bases; unmatched bases: 9. CDR1 and CDR2 (germline): LNHDA, SQIVND (reference sequence).

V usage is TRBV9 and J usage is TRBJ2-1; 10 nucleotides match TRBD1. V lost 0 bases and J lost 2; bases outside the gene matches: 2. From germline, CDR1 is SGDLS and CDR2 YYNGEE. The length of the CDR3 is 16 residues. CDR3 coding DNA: TGTGCCAGCAGCGTAGGGACAGGGGGAACCTACAATGAGCAGTTCTTC. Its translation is CASSVGTGGTYNEQFF.

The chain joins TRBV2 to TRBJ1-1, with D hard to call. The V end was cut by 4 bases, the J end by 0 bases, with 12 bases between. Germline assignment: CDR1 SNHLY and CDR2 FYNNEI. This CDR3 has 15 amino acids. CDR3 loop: CASSGTRGMNTEAFF. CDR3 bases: TGTGCCAGCAGTGGAACAAGAGGCATGAACACTGAAGCTTTCTTT.

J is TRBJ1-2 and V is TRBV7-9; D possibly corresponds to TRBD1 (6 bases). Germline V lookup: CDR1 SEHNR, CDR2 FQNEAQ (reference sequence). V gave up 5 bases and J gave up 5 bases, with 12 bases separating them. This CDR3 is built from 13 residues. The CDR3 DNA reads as TGTGCCAGCAGCCCGGGACAAATTTATGGCTACACCTTC. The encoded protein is CASSPGQIYGYTF.

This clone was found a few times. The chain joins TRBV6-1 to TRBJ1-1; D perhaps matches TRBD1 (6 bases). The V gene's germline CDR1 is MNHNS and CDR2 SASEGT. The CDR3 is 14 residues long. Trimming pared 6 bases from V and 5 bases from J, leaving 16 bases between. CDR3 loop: CASRRPGARTEAFF. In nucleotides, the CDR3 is TGTGCCAGCAGGCGCCCAGGGGCGCGGACTGAAGCTTTCTTT.

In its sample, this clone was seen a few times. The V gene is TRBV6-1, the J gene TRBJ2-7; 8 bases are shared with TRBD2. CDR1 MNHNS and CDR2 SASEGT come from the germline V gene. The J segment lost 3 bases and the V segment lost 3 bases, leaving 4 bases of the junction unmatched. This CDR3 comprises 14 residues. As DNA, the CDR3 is TGTGCCAGCAGTGACGCGGGGGGACACTACGAGCAGTACTTC. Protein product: CASSDAGGHYEQYF.

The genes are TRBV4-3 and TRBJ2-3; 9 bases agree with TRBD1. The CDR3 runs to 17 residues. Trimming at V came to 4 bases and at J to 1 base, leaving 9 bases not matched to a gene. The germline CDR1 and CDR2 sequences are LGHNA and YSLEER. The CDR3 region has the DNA TGCGCCAGCAGCCGACAGGGGGGTGGGGGGCGCACAGATACGCAGTATTTT. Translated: CASSRQGGGGRTDTQYF.

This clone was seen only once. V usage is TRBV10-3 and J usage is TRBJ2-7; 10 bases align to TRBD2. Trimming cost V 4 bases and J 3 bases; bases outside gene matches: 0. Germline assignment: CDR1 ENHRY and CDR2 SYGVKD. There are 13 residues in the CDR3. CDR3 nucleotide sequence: TGTGCCATCAGTGGGACTAGCGGCTACGAGCAGTACTTC. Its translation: CAISGTSGYEQYF.

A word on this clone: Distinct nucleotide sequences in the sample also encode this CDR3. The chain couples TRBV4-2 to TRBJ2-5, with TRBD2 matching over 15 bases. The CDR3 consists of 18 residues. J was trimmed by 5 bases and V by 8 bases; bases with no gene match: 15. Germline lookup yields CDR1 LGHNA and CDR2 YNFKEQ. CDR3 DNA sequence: TGTGCCAGCGGCACAAACGAGGGACTAGCGGGAGGAACGGAGACCCAGTACTTC. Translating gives CASGTNEGLAGGTETQYF.

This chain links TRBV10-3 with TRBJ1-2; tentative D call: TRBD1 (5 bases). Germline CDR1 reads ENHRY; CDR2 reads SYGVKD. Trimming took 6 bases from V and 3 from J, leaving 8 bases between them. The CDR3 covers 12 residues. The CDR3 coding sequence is TGTGCCATCAGGGCGGGGGACTATGGCTACACCTTC. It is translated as CAIRAGDYGYTF.

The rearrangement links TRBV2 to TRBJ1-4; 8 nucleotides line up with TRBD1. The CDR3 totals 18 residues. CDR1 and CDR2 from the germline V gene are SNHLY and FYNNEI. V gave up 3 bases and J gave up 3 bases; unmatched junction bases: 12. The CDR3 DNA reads TGTGCCAGCAGTGAGGAGCCGGGACAGGCTAGGGCTAATGAAAAACTGTTTTTT. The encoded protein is CASSEEPGQARANEKLFF.